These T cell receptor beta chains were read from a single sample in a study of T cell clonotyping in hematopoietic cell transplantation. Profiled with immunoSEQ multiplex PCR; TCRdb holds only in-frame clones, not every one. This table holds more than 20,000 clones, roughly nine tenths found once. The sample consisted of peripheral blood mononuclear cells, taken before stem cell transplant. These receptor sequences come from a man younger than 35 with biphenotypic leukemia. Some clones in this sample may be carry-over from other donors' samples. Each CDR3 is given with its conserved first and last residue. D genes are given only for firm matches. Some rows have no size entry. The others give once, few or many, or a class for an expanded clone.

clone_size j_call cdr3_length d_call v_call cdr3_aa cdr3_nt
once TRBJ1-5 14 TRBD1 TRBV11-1 CASSKGQDNQPQHF TGTGCCAGCAGCAAAGGACAGGACAATCAGCCCCAGCATTTT
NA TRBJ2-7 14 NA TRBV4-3 CASSQDSNLYEQYF TGCGCCAGCAGCCAAGACTCCAACCTCTACGAGCAGTACTTC
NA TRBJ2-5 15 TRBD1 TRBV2 CASSELGQTVETQYF TGTGCCAGCAGTGAGTTGGGACAGACGGTCGAGACCCAGTACTTC
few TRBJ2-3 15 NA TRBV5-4 CASSSETENPDTQYF TGTGCCAGCAGCTCAGAGACTGAGAACCCAGATACGCAGTATTTT
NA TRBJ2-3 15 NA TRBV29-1 CSVGAPGGGTDTQYF TGCAGCGTTGGGGCCCCCGGGGGTGGCACAGATACGCAGTATTTT
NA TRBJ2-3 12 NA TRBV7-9 CASSLEGNTQYF TGTGCCAGCAGCTTAGAGGGTAATACGCAGTATTTT
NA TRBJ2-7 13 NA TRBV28 CASSFFYTYEQYF TGTGCCAGCAGTTTTTTTTACACTTACGAGCAGTACTTC
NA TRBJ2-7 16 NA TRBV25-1 CASTSIGEEGAGEQYF TGTGCCAGCACTTCAATTGGAGAAGAGGGGGCGGGAGAGCAGTACTTC
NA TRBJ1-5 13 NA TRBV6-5 CASSRGGNQPQHF TGTGCCAGCAGTCGGGGGGGCAATCAGCCCCAGCATTTT
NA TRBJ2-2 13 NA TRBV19 CASSILGTGELFF TGTGCCAGTAGTATACTAGGTACCGGGGAGCTGTTTTTT
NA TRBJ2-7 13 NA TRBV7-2 CASSLNPFTEQYF TGTGCCAGCAGCTTAAATCCGTTTACCGAGCAGTACTTC
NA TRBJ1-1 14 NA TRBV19 CASSISGGGSEAFF TGTGCCAGTAGTATTTCCGGCGGGGGTTCAGAAGCTTTCTTT
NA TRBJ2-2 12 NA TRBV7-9 CASPGVFGELFF TGTGCCAGTCCGGGAGTATTCGGGGAGCTGTTTTTT
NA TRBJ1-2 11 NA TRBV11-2 CASSLGVSYTF TGTGCCAGCAGCTTAGGGGTCAGCTACACCTTC
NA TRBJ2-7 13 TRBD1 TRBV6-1 CASSEGTGREQYF TGTGCCAGCAGTGAGGGGACAGGGAGGGAGCAGTACTTC
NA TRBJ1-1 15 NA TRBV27 CASSPQWTRGTEAFF TGTGCCAGCTCCCCTCAATGGACCCGGGGCACTGAAGCTTTCTTT
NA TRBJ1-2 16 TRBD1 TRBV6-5 CASSYSEQGPNYGYTF TGTGCCAGCAGTTACTCAGAACAGGGGCCCAACTATGGCTACACCTTC
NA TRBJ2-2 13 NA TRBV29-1 CSVRAANTGELFF TGCAGCGTTCGGGCCGCGAACACCGGGGAGCTGTTTTTT
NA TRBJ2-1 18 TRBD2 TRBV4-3 CASSQDISGGPSYNEQFF TGCGCCAGCAGCCAAGATATCAGCGGGGGCCCCTCCTACAATGAGCAGTTCTTC
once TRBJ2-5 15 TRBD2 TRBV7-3 CASSLTGGPSETQYF TGTGCCAGCAGCTTAACGGGAGGGCCTTCAGAGACCCAGTACTTC
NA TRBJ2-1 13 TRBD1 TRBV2 CACPGQGADEQFF TGTGCCTGTCCGGGACAGGGGGCGGATGAGCAGTTCTTC
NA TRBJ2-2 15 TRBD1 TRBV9 CASSLGQDNTGELFF TGTGCCAGCAGCCTTGGACAGGACAACACCGGGGAGCTGTTTTTT
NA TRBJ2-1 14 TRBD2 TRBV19 CASSRSGLAGEQFF TGTGCCAGTAGCCGGTCAGGACTAGCGGGAGAGCAGTTCTTC
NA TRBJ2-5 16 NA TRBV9 CASSPRTGPPEETQYF TGTGCCAGCAGCCCTCGTACGGGTCCTCCTGAAGAGACCCAGTACTTC
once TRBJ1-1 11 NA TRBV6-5 CASSSSWVAFF TGTGCCAGCAGTTCGTCCTGGGTGGCTTTCTTT
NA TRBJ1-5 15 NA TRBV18 CASSPDTGGLAPQHF TGTGCCAGCTCCCCTGACACCGGGGGGTTGGCGCCCCAGCATTTT
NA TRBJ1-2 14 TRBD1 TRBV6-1 CASSSTGTGEGYTF TGTGCCAGCAGTAGCACCGGGACAGGGGAAGGCTACACCTTC
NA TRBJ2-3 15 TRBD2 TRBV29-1 CSVAGLAGKTDTQYF TGCAGCGTTGCTGGACTAGCGGGGAAGACAGATACGCAGTATTTT
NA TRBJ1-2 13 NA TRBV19 CASSNQRNYGYTF TGTGCCAGTAGTAACCAACGGAATTATGGCTACACCTTC
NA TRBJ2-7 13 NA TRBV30 CAWSVDNPYEQYF TGTGCCTGGAGTGTTGATAATCCCTACGAGCAGTACTTC
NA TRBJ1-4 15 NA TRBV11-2 CASKSSSGDNEKLFF TGTGCCAGCAAATCCTCATCAGGGGATAATGAAAAACTGTTTTTT
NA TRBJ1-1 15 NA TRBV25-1 CASSELQTDNTEAFF TGTGCCAGCAGTGAATTACAGACGGATAACACTGAAGCTTTCTTT